This TCR beta chain originates from a study of cytomegalovirus exposure and HLA in healthy donors. The PCR was carried out with 60 Vbeta primers and 13 Jbeta primers. TCRdb's table, derived via immunoSEQ multiplex PCR, lists solely in-frame clones and lacks some. Altogether approximately 100,000 clones are present, about 76% being singletons, with the ten largest covering 6.1%. This clone came up a few times. The target antigen is unknown. It was healthy bone marrow donors who served as donors. The CDR3 is made up of 14 amino acids. The V and J ends lost 10 bases and 9 bases, in that order; junction bases with no gene match: 18. Germline V gene lookup returns CDR1 WNHNN and CDR2 SYGVQD (reference sequence). Study results and limitations: Three chains tied to CMV proved CMV antigen-specific in vitro. CMV serostatus stood as the only immune exposure information on hand. A later analysis found common viral pathogens apparently linked to several of the most significant clusters.

The TCR sequence derives from a woman between 45 and 65 years old in good health and CMV-seropositive. The J gene is TRBJ2-7, the V gene TRBV10-1; 7 nucleotides match TRBD1. Sequences were obtained from PBMCs. The CDR3 nucleotides are TGCGCCATAGAACCGGGACAGCTCCTACGAGGGCAGTACTTC. This sequence encodes CAIEPGQLLRGQYF.